This passage covers 16 T cell receptor beta chains from one sample sequenced in a study of cytomegalovirus exposure and HLA in healthy donors. PCR was performed using 60 Vbeta and 13 Jbeta primers. The assay was immunoSEQ multiplex PCR, and TCRdb's table has in-frame clones only and misses some. Of about 190,000 clones listed, more than 75% are singletons. Sequencing was done on a sample of PBMCs. The source of these receptors is a man between 25 and 39 years old in good health and CMV-seronegative.

The table lists this clone with a few counts. The chain links TRBV5-1 to TRBJ1-6; 11 bases align to TRBD1. V shed 2 bases, J shed 9 bases, and the junction held 4 bases outside the gene matches. Germline lookup yields CDR1 SGHRS and CDR2 YFSETQ. This CDR3 is built from 15 residues. This CDR3 reads CASSFGTGGGSPLHF. The CDR3 DNA is TGCGCCAGCAGCTTTGGGACAGGGGGAGGTTCACCCCTCCACTTT.

This chain joins TRBV27 and TRBJ2-1; 7 bases match TRBD1. V lost 7 bases, J lost 4 bases, and 7 bases stayed unmatched. This CDR3 is 14 amino acids long. CDR1 MNHEY and CDR2 SMNVEV come from the germline V gene (reference sequence). The CDR3 DNA sequence: TGTGCCAGCAACCGGGACAGCCGTTACAATGAGCAGTTCTTC. It is translated as CASNRDSRYNEQFF.

This sequence joins TRBV30 and TRBJ2-7, with D perhaps matching TRBD2 (5 bases). CDR1 and CDR2 (germline): GTSNPN, SVGIG (reference sequence). CDR3 length: 13 residues. The V end lost 2 bases, the J end lost 4 bases, and 12 bases lay between the germline ends. DNA for the CDR3: TGTGCCTGGAGTTTTGTTTGGGAGTACGAGCAGTACTTC. Translating it yields CAWSFVWEYEQYF. Drawing the rest from reference TRBV30 and TRBJ2-7, the complete variable domain is SQTIHQWPATLVQPVGSPLSLECTVEGTSNPNLYWYRQAAGRGLQLLFYSVGIGQISSEVPQNLSASRPQDRQFILSSKKLLLSDSGFYLCAWSFVWEYEQYFGPGTRLTVT.

This chain uses TRBV5-6 with TRBJ1-2; TRBD1 might be the D (6 bases). V was shortened by 6 bases and J by 2 bases, with 11 bases between the two germline ends. The germline CDR1 and CDR2 sequences are SGHDT and YYEEEE. CDR3 length equals 13 residues. The CDR3 sequence is CASNSDRNYGYTF. CDR3 DNA sequence: TGTGCCAGCAACTCCGACAGGAACTATGGCTACACCTTC.

This clone appeared a single time. This sequence joins TRBV6-1 and TRBJ2-5; 8 bases map to TRBD2. Gene TRBJ2-7 matches the end of the DNA better, so the J call may be wrong. The CDR3 is 15 residues long. The V gene's germline CDR1 is MNHNS and CDR2 SASEGT. CDR3 in amino acids: CASSESGRVTYEQYF. CDR3 bases: TGTGCCAGCAGTGAATCCGGGAGGGTAACCTACGAGCAGTACTTC.

The rearrangement links TRBV2 to TRBJ2-7; 11 bases match TRBD1. The V and J ends lost 7 bases and 4 bases, in that order; junction bases with no gene match: 6. This CDR3 has 14 amino acids. Germline V gene sequence: CDR1 SNHLY, CDR2 FYNNEI. The CDR3 nucleotides read TGTGCCAGCAAATGGGACAGGGGGGTTTACGAGCAGTACTTC. This codes for CASKWDRGVYEQYF.

The chain uses TRBV4-3 and TRBJ1-2; TRBD1 matches at 7 bases. The CDR3 length is 14 residues. V was clipped by 0 bases and J by 4 bases; unmatched bases: 2. CDR1 LGHNA and CDR2 YSLEER come from the germline V gene. CDR3: CASSQDAGGYGYTF. The CDR3, as DNA: TGCGCCAGCAGCCAAGATGCAGGGGGCTATGGCTACACCTTC.

The chain employs TRBV7-9 and TRBJ2-7; D may be TRBD2 (6 bases). This CDR3 comprises 15 residues. Trimming took off 1 base at V and 3 bases at J, with 13 bases between the two ends. Germline CDR1 SEHNR, CDR2 FQNEAQ (reference sequence). The CDR3 is CASSLGAGPLYEQYF. The CDR3 DNA sequence: TGTGCCAGCAGCTTAGGGGCGGGACCGCTCTACGAGCAGTACTTC.

The J gene is TRBJ2-3, the V gene TRBV7-2; D gene uncertain. Trimming left V 0 bases short and J 4 bases short, with 14 bases between. The CDR3 has 16 residues. Germline CDR1 and CDR2: SGHTA and FQGNSA. The CDR3 here is CASSLALVVASDTQYF. The DNA of the CDR3 is TGTGCCAGCAGCTTAGCGCTTGTGGTAGCCTCAGATACGCAGTATTTT. Drawing the rest from reference TRBV7-2 and TRBJ2-3, the complete variable domain is GAGVSQSPSNKVTEKGKDVELRCDPISGHTALYWYRQSLGQGLEFLIYFQGNSAPDKSGLPSDRFSAERTGGSVSTLTIQRTQQEDSAVYLCASSLALVVASDTQYFGPGTRLTVL.

This chain connects TRBV6-5 to TRBJ2-2, with D unclear. This CDR3 is built from 13 residues. V was cut by 6 bases and J by 7 bases, with 12 bases left in between. Germline assignment: CDR1 MNHEY and CDR2 SVGAGI. CDR3 DNA sequence: TGTGCCAGCAGCCGGAGACGCGGCGGGGAGCTGTTTTTT. This encodes CASSRRRGGELFF.

CDR3 in amino acids: CASSPTTSGSLIQETQYF. The CDR3 nucleotides are TGTGCCAGCAGCCCCACGACCAGCGGGAGCCTAATCCAAGAGACCCAGTACTTC. The chain joins TRBV7-9 to TRBJ2-5; 8 bases align to TRBD2. The CDR3 contains 18 residues. Per germline, CDR1 SEHNR and CDR2 FQNEAQ (reference sequence). The trim removed 5 bases at V and 1 base at J, leaving 15 bases unmatched. Together with reference TRBV7-9 and TRBJ2-5, the CDR3 gives the full variable domain: DTGVSQNPRHKITKRGQNVTFRCDPISEHNRLYWYRQTLGQGPEFLTYFQNEAQLEKSRLLSDRFSAERPKGSFSTLEIQRTEQGDSAMYLCASSPTTSGSLIQETQYFGPGTRLLVL.

V is TRBV28 and J is TRBJ2-7; TRBD2 aligns across 10 bases. The CDR3 is 13 amino acids. J was trimmed by 4 bases and V by 6 bases; bases with no gene match: 3. The V gene's germline CDR1 is MDHEN and CDR2 SYDVKM. In DNA form, the CDR3 reads TGTGCCAGCAGCGAGACTAGCGGGTACGAGCAGTACTTC. Its protein is CASSETSGYEQYF.

The gene calls are TRBV7-9 and TRBJ2-1, with unresolved D. The germline gives CDR1 SEHNR, CDR2 FQNEAQ (reference sequence). CDR3 length: 12 residues. Trimming took off 5 bases at V and 9 bases at J, with 11 bases between the two ends. The DNA of the CDR3 is TGTGCCAGCAGCATAGTACAGTTTGAGCAGTTCTTC. It translates to CASSIVQFEQFF.

This sequence joins TRBV5-5 and TRBJ1-1; D remains ambiguous. The CDR3 has 13 amino acids. V was shortened by 6 bases and J by 4 bases, with 13 bases between the two germline ends. Per the germline V gene, CDR1 is SGHKS and CDR2 is YYEKEE (reference sequence). Here the CDR3 reads CASNTWTGTEAFF. The CDR3 nucleotides read TGTGCCAGCAACACTTGGACTGGCACTGAAGCTTTCTTT.

The chain is built from TRBV27 and TRBJ1-5; D possibly corresponds to TRBD1 (6 bases). Germline V gives CDR1 MNHEY, CDR2 SMNVEV (reference sequence). Between the trimmed V and J ends, which lost 11 bases and 4 bases, there was a span of 27 bases. The CDR3 has 17 residues. The CDR3 DNA sequence: TGTGCCGGTGAGGAGACCAGGGGTCCCATAGCAAATCAGCCCCAGCATTTT. This encodes CAGEETRGPIANQPQHF.

The chain uses TRBV19 and TRBJ1-3; D is undetermined. Germline CDR1 is LNHDA and CDR2 is SQIVND (reference sequence). Trimming stripped 3 bases from V and 7 bases from J, with 16 bases between. This CDR3 is built from 15 residues. The CDR3 reads CASSIFSLAGNTIYF. CDR3 nucleotide sequence: TGTGCCAGTAGTATCTTCAGCCTCGCGGGGAACACCATATATTTT.